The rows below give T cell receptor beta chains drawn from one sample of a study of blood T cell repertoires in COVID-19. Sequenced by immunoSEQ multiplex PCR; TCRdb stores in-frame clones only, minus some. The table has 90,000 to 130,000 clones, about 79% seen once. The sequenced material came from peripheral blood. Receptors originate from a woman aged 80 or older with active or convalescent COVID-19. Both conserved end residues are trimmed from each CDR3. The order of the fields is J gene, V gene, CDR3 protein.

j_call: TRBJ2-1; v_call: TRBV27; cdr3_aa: ASSLAGLPTSEQF
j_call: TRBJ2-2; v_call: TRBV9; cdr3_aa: ASSDRGSGELF
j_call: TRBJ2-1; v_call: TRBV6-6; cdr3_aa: ASSYAGIDEQF
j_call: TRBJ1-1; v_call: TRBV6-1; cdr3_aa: ASSEALRGLGTEAF
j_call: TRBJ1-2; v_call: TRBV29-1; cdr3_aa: SAEIPGGYGYT
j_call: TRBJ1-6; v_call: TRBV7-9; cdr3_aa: ASSDEYGSYNSPLH
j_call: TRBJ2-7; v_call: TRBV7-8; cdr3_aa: ASSQTGTSGYYEQY
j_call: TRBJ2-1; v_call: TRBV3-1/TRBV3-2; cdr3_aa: ASSQEAGLAGSNEQF
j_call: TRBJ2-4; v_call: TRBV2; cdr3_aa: ASSLTGTANIQY
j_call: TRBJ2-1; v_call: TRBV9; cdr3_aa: ASSASSRSYNEQF
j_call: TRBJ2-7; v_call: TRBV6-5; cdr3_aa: ASLHGSSYEQY
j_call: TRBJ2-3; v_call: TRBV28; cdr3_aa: ASSSVTSGRALDTQY
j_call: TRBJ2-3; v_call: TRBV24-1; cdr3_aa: ATSEGTGFGTDTQY
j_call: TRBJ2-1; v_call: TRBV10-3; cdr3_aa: AIRTSGSSGSYNEQF
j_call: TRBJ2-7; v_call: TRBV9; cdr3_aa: ASSPTGSNYEQY
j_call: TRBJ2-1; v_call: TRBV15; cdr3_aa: ATSRERTSGINEQF
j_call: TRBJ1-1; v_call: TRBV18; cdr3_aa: ASSPPAPEGQGRAF
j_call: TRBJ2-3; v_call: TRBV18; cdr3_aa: ASSWRADTQY
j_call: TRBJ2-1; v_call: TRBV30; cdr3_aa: AWSANSGGREQF
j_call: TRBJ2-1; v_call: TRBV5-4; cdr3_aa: ASSWTSGVEQF
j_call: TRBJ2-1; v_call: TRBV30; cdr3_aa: AWSPGQGGWNEQF
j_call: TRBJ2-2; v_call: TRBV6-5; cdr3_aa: VTKAGIINSGELF
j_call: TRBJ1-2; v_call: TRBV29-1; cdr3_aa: SVSRDREYGYT
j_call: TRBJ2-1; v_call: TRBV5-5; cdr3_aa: ASSPGASAYNEQF
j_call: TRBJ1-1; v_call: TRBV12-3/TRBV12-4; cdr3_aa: ASSSTDTLKAF
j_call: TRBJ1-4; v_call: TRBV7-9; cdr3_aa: ASSLGGSTNEKLF
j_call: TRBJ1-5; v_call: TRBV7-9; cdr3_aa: ASSHGGNNQPQH
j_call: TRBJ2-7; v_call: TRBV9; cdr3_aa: ASSPGRNEQY
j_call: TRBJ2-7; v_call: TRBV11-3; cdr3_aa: ASSSREASDKQY
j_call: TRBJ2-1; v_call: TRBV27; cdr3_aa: ASSAWDRGYNEQF
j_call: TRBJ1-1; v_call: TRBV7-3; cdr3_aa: ASSLQGSAEAF
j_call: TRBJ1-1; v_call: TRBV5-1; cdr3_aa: ASSNRDVNTEAF
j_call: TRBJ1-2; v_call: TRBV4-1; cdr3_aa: ASSQAPTGNYGYT
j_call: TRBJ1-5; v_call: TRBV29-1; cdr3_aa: SVAQTGDSNQPQH
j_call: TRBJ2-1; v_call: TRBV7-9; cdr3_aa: ASSRGTSANEQF
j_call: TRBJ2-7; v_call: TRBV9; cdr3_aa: ASSVGLSLSYEQY
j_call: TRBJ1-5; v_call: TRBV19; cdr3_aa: ASRGSRGQPQH
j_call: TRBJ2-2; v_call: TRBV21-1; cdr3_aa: ASRRGTGPRTGELF
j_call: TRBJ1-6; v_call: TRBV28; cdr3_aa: ASSSSGTGINSPLH
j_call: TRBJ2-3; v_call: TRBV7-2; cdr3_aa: ASSLAGLASTDTQY
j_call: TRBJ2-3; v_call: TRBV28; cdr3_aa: ASSFLADTDTQY
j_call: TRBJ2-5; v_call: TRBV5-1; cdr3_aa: ASSLYMRGAFETQY
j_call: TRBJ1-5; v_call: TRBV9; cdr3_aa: ASSVAGAPNQPQH
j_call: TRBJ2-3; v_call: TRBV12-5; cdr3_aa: ASGLAGADTQY
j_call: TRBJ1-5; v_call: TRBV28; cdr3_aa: ASSLYSNQPQH
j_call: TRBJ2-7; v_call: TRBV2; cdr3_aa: ASSLSHNYEQY
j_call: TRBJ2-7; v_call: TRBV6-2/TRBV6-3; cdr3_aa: ASSPDRIWYEQY
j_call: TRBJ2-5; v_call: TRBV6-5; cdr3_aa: ASSSPATGRETQY
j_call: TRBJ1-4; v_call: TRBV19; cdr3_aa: ASSFAGQGNEKLF
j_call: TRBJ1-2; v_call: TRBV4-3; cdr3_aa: ASSSRTTNYGYT